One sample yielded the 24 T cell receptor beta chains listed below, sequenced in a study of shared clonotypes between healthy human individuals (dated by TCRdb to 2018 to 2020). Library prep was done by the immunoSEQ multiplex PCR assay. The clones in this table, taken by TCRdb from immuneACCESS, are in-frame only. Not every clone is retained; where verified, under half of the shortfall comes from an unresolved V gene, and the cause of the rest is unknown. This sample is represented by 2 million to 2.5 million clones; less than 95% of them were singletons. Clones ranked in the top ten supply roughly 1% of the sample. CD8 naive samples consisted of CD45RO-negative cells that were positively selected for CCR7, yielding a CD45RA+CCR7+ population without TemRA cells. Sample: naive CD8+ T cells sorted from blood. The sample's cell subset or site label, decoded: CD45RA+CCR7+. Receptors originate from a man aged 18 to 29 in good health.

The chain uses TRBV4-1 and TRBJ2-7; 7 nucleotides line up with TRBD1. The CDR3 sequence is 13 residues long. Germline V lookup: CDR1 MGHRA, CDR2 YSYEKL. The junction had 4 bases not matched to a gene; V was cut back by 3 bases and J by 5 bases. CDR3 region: CASSQPDRDEQYF. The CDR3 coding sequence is TGCGCCAGCAGCCAGCCCGACAGGGACGAGCAGTACTTC.

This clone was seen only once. CDR3 residues: CASSFAGGQETQYF. CDR3 bases: TGTGCCAGCAGCTTCGCGGGGGGGCAGGAGACCCAGTACTTC. The V call is TRBV5-6, the J call TRBJ2-5; 9 bases line up with TRBD2. V dropped 2 bases and J dropped 5; count of bases not matched to a gene: 4. The germline gives CDR1 SGHDT, CDR2 YYEEEE. The CDR3 spans 14 residues.

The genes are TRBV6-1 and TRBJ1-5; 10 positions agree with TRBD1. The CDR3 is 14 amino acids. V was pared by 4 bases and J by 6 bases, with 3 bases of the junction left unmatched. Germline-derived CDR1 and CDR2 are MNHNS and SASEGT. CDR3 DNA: TGTGCCAGCAGTGTTGGACAGGGGGGTCAGCCCCAGCATTTT. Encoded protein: CASSVGQGGQPQHF.

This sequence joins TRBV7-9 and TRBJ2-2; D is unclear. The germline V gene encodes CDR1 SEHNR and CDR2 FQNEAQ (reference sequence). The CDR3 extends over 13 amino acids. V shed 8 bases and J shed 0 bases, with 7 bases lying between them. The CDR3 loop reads CASGLTNTGELFF. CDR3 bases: TGTGCCAGCGGGCTGACGAACACCGGGGAGCTGTTTTTT.

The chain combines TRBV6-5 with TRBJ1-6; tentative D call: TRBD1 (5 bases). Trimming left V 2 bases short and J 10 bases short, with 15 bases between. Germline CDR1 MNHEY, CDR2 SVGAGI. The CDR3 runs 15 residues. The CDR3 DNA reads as TGTGCCAGCAGTTACACAGACCCTGGGGGGTCACCCCTCCACTTT. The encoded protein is CASSYTDPGGSPLHF.

CDR3 nucleotides: TGTGCCAGCAGTTACTACTCGGACAGTACGGGGCAGCCCCAGCATTTT. Protein sequence: CASSYYSDSTGQPQHF. The rearrangement joins TRBV6-6 to TRBJ1-5; D might be TRBD1 (6 bases). Trimming left V 1 base short and J 7 bases short, with 17 bases between. CDR3 length: 16 residues. Germline lookup yields CDR1 MNHNY and CDR2 SVGAGI (reference sequence).

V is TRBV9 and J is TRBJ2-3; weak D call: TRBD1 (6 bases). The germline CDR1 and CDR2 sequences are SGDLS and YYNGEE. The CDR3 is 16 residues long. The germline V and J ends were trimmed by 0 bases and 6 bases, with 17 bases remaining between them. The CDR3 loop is CASSVAEGGTGDTQYF. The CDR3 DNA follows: TGTGCCAGCAGCGTAGCAGAAGGGGGAACTGGGGATACGCAGTATTTT.

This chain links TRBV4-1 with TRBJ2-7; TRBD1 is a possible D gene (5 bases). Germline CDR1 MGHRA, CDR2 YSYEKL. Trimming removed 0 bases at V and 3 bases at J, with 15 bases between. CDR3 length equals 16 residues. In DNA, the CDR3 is TGCGCCAGCAGCCAAGATCCGCAGGGATCGGTCTACGAGCAGTACTTC. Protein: CASSQDPQGSVYEQYF.

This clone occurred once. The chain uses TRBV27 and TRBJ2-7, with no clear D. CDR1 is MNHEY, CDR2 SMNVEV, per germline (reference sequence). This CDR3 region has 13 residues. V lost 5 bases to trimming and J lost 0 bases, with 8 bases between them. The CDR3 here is CASSPPSSYEQYF. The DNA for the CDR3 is TGTGCCAGCAGTCCCCCGAGCTCCTACGAGCAGTACTTC.

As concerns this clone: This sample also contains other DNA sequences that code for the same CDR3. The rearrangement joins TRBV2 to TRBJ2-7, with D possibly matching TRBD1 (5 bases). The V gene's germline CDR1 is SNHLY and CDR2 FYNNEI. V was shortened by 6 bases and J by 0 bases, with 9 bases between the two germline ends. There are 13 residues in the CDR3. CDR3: CASRSGSSYEQYF. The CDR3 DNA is TGTGCCAGCAGATCAGGGTCCTCCTACGAGCAGTACTTC. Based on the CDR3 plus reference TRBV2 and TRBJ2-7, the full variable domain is EPEVTQTPSHQVTQMGQEVILRCVPISNHLYFYWYRQILGQKVEFLVSFYNNEISEKSEIFDDQFSVERPDGSNFTLKIRSTKLEDSAMYFCASRSGSSYEQYFGPGTRLTVT.

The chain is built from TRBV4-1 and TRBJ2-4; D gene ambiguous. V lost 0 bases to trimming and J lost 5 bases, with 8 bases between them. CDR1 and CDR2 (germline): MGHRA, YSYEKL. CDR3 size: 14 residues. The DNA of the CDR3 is TGCGCCAGCAGCCAAGATCTACGGGAAAACATTCAGTACTTC. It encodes CASSQDLRENIQYF.

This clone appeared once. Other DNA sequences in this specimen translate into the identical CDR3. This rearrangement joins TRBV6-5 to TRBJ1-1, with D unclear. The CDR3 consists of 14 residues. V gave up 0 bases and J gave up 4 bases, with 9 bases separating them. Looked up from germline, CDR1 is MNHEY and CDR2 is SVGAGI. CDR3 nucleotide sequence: TGTGCCAGCAGTTACTCGCTGGGTGGCACTGAAGCTTTCTTT. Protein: CASSYSLGGTEAFF.

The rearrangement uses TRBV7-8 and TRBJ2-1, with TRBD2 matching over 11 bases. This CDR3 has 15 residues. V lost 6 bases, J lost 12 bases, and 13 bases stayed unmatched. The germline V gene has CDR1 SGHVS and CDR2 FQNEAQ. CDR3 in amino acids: CASRQEASGGFGQFF. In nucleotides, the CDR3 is TGTGCCAGCAGGCAAGAGGCTAGCGGGGGGTTCGGGCAGTTCTTC.

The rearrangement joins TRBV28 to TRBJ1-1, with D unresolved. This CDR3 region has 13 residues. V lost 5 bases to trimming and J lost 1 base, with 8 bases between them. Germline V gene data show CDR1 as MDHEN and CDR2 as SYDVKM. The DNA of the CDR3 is TGTGCCAGCAGTGATACAGCGAACACTGAAGCTTTCTTT. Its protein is CASSDTANTEAFF.

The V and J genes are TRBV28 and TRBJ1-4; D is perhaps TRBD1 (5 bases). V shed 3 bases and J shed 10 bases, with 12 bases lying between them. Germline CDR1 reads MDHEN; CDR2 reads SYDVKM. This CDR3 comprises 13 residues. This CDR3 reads CASSFRLRGKLFF. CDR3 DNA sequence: TGTGCCAGCAGTTTCCGTCTTAGGGGAAAACTGTTTTTT.

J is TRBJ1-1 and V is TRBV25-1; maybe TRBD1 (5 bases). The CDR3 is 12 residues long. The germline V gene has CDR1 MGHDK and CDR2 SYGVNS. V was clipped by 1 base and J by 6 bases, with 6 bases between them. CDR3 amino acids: CASSELTAEAFF. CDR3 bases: TGTGCCAGCAGTGAATTGACAGCTGAAGCTTTCTTT.

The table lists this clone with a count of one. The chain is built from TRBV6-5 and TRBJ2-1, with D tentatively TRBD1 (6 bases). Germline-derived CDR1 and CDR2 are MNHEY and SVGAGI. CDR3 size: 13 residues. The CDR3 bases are TGTGCAACCGGGACAAGCGAGGACAATGAGCAGTTCTTC. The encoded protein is CATGTSEDNEQFF.

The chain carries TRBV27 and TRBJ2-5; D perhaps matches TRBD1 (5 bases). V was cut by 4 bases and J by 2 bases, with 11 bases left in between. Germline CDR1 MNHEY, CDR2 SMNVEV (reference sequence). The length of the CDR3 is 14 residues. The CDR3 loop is CASSSLGAQETQYF. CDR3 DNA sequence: TGTGCCAGCAGTTCTCTAGGGGCTCAAGAGACCCAGTACTTC.

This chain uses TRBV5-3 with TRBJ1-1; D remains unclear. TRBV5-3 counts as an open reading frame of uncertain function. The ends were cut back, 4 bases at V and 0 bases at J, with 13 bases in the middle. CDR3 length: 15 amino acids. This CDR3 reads CARSPRSCMNTEAFF. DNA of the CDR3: TGTGCCAGAAGCCCTCGGAGTTGCATGAACACTGAAGCTTTCTTT.

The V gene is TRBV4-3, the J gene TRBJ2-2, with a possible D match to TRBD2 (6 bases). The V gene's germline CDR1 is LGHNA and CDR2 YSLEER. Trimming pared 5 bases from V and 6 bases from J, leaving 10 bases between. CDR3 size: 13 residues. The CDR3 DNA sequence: TGCGCCAGCAGCAGACTAGTTTCCGGGGAGCTGTTTTTT. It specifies CASSRLVSGELFF.

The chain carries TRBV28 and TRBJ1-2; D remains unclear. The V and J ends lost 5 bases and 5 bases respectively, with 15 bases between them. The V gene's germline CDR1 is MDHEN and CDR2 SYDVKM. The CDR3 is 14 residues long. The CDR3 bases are TGTGCCAGCAGTCCAGACGGTATTGCGTATGGCTACACCTTC. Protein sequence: CASSPDGIAYGYTF.

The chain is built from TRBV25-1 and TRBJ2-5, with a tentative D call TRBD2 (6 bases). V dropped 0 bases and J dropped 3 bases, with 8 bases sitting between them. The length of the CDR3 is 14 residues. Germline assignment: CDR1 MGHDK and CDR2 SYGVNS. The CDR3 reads CASSEYGGEETQYF. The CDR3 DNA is TGTGCCAGCAGTGAATACGGCGGGGAAGAGACCCAGTACTTC.

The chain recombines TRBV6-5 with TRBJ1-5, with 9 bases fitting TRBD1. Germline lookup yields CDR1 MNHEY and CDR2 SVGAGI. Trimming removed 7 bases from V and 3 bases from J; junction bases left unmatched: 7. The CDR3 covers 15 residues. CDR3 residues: CASNPGTGNNQPQHF. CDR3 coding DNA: TGTGCCAGCAACCCCGGGACAGGGAACAATCAGCCCCAGCATTTT.

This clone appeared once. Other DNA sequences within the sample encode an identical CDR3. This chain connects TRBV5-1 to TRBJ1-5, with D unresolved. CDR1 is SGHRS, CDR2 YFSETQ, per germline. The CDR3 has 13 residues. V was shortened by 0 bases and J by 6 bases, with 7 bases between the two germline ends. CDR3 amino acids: CASSLAGGQPQHF. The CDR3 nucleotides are TGCGCCAGCAGCTTGGCAGGAGGTCAGCCCCAGCATTTT.